This T cell receptor (beta chain) was captured in a study of cytomegalovirus exposure and HLA in healthy donors. As for the study in general: Both the roughly 120 validation repertoires and the 550 to 750 first-cohort repertoires used the same platform, as reported by a later analysis. Study-level points and caveats: The classifier was said to identify cytomegalovirus status with high specificity and sensitivity. Cytomegalovirus association was assigned to about 150 TCR beta chains.

From germline, CDR1 is SGHRS and CDR2 YFSETQ. V lost 4 bases and J lost 1, with 14 bases in between. The CDR3 spans 15 residues. The donors were part of the validation cohort of 120 subjects. That cohort was separate from the first cohort, which comprised fewer than 800 subjects. A word on this clone: Its matching antigen is unknown.

Only in-frame clones appear in the TCRdb table, and some are missing; sequencing was by immunoSEQ multiplex PCR. The top ten clones hold about 6% of a sample with fewer than 70,000 clones, around 95% of them seen once. The specimen was PBMCs. This TCR came from a young woman in good health and CMV-seropositive. The J gene is TRBJ1-1, the V gene TRBV5-1; D perhaps matches TRBD1 (5 bases). The CDR3 nucleotides read TGCGCCAGCAGCCTCCGGCCCGGACAGAACACTGAAGCTTTCTTT. Translation: CASSLRPGQNTEAFF.